This T cell receptor beta chain was sequenced during a study of cytomegalovirus exposure and HLA in healthy donors. Comment on this clone: Its specificity is not known.

Germline V gene sequence: CDR1 LGHNA, CDR2 YSLEER. The CDR3 length is 18 residues. V dropped 1 base and J dropped 5; count of bases not matched to a gene: 10. Amplification used 60 Vbeta primers and 13 Jbeta primers. Original analysis: It was a later analysis that counted tens of millions of unique TCR beta chains, of which some 12 million were shared. TCRdb's table, derived via immunoSEQ multiplex PCR, lists solely in-frame clones and lacks some. The V and J calls and clone size come from that table; D and trimming were worked out from the DNA. Among more than 150,000 clones listed, 75% were seen once. Whole-study findings and limits: A few CMV-associated chains were confirmed in vitro to be specific for CMV antigens. In a later analysis, parvovirus B19, influenza, CMV and Epstein-Barr virus appeared linked to several top co-occurrence clusters.

The sequence was obtained from a woman aged 40-49 years in good health and CMV-seropositive. Sequenced input: PBMCs. The rearrangement joins TRBV4-3 to TRBJ2-1; TRBD2 aligns across 11 bases. The CDR3 here is CASSQGLPSGRFNNEQFF. CDR3 in DNA: TGCGCCAGCAGCCAAGGGTTGCCTAGCGGGAGGTTTAACAATGAGCAGTTCTTC.